The clone carrying this T cell receptor beta chain has just a few counts. Its specificity is not known. Looked up from germline, CDR1 is SQVTM and CDR2 is ANQGSEA. The CDR3 has 17 amino acids. V was clipped by 0 bases and J by 2 bases; unmatched bases: 8. These data are taken from a study of T-cell memory formation after mild COVID-19. Points from the study as a whole: Certain responding clones were present in pre-infection memory, suggesting participation of cross-reactive memory. What remained unconfirmed was the SARS-CoV-2 specificity of second-wave clones peaking on day 37. Clones shrinking from day 15 to 85 showed even CD4/CD8 mixes; later expanders tilted CD4+.

Using constant-segment primers, 5'RACE produced TCR alpha and TCR beta cDNA libraries carrying sample barcodes and UMIs. In TCRdb, the 5' RACE reads were re-called with MiXCR into one record per CDR3 protein. The data contain roughly 130,000 distinct CDR3 sequences, around a sixth of them seen just once; the ten biggest clones take up about 15%. J is TRBJ2-2 and V is TRBV29-1; 8 nucleotides line up with TRBD1. This receptor was taken from an adult woman who had mild COVID-19 (a few samples of this study predate the infection). Cell type and time point are not known. Sequencing was carried out using PBMCs or a T cell subset sorted from them (not recorded which). The chain's CDR3 is CSVEDQEDRENTGELFF. The CDR3 DNA reads as TGCAGCGTTGAAGATCAGGAGGACAGGGAAAACACCGGGGAGCTGTTTTTT.